This T cell receptor beta chain stems from a study of cytomegalovirus exposure and HLA in healthy donors. Generated by immunoSEQ multiplex PCR, the TCRdb table keeps only in-frame clones and is missing some. The repertoire holds a few hundred thousand clones, roughly 87% seen once, with 0.9% to 1% in the top ten. The CDR3 consists of 16 residues. Germline V gene lookup returns CDR1 SNHLY and CDR2 FYNNEI. The V end was cut by 1 base, the J end by 0 bases, with 10 bases between. The sequencing sample was made of PBMCs. This TCR came from a man younger than 45 in good health and CMV-seronegative. The chain combines TRBV2 with TRBJ2-1; the D is unclear. In DNA, the CDR3 is TGTGCCAGCAGTGAAGGAGGCCAGAGCTCCTACAATGAGCAGTTCTTC. Translating it yields CASSEGGQSSYNEQFF.